This TCR beta chain was obtained from a study of blood T cell repertoires in COVID-19. Cohort 3 donors were reported recovered after two negative PCRs, clearance, or symptom resolution. This CDR3 contains 12 residues. The germline V and J ends were trimmed by 5 bases and 6 bases, with 10 bases remaining between them. Germline CDR1 SGHVS, CDR2 FQNEAQ. In the authors' workflow: Estimates of nucleated cell counts were drawn from the amplification of reference gene primers. Repertoires were generated with immunoSEQ multiplex PCR, while TCRdb's copy carries only in-frame clones and drops some. V and J calls and clone size come straight from that table; D and trimming were deduced from the DNA. The profile covers some 200,000 clones, with 80% to 85% appearing a single time and less than 9.5% taken by the ten largest.

The TCR sequence derives from a man in his forties or fifties who had recovered from COVID-19. The chain uses TRBV7-8 and TRBJ1-1, with a tentative D call TRBD1 (5 bases). The specimen was PBMCs or T cells enriched from blood (not recorded which). The CDR3 sequence is CASSLQGSEAFF. CDR3 DNA: TGTGCCAGCAGCCTTCAGGGTTCTGAAGCTTTCTTT.